These 16 T cell receptor beta chains share one sample of origin, sequenced in a study of shared clonotypes between healthy human individuals. Here immunoSEQ multiplex PCR was the method, and the copy in TCRdb shows in-frame clones only, minus some. Of around 940,000 clones detected, less than 85% appear once; the ten largest clones hold around 1.5%. The sequencing sample was made of memory CD4+ T cells sorted from blood. Subset meaning: CD45RA-negative fraction. The source is a man aged 18 to 30 in good health.

The chain carries TRBV5-1 and TRBJ2-1; TRBD1 or TRBD2 may be the D gene (5 bases each). Germline CDR1 SGHRS, CDR2 YFSETQ. The V and J ends lost 0 bases and 2 bases respectively, with 12 bases between them. The CDR3 runs to 16 residues. CDR3 amino acids: CASSLEGDPAYNEQFF. The CDR3 region has the DNA TGCGCCAGCAGCTTGGAAGGGGACCCTGCCTACAATGAGCAGTTCTTC.

The chain employs TRBV10-3 and TRBJ1-1; the match to TRBD1 covers 9 bases. Germline CDR1 and CDR2: ENHRY and SYGVKD. The V and J ends lost 5 bases and 7 bases, in that order; junction bases with no gene match: 8. The CDR3 is 14 residues long. CDR3 nucleotides: TGTGCCATCAGTCCGACAGGGGGAGAGAGTGAAGCTTTCTTT. The encoded protein is CAISPTGGESEAFF.

The V and J genes are TRBV11-1 and TRBJ2-3; D unresolved. From germline, CDR1 is SGHAT and CDR2 FQDESV (reference sequence). Trimming stripped 5 bases from V and 4 bases from J, with 13 bases between. The CDR3 consists of 14 residues. CDR3 nucleotides: TGTGCCAGCAGCAAAGACGGACGGGCAGATACGCAGTATTTT. This gives the protein CASSKDGRADTQYF.

The V gene is TRBV12-5, the J gene TRBJ2-7; no definite D call. V shed 4 bases and J shed 4 bases, with 5 bases lying between them. The length of the CDR3 is 11 residues. Looked up from germline, CDR1 is LGHNT and CDR2 is FRNRAP. CDR3 protein: CASGSRYEQYF. The CDR3, as DNA: TGTGCTAGTGGTTCTAGGTACGAGCAGTACTTC. The full variable domain, completed using reference TRBV12-5 and TRBJ2-7, is DARVTQTPRHKVTEMGQEVTMRCQPILGHNTVFWYRQTMMQGLELLAYFRNRAPLDDSGMPKDRFSAEMPDATLATLKIQPSEPRDSAVYFCASGSRYEQYFGPGTRLTVT.

J is TRBJ2-2 and V is TRBV30; 10 bases match TRBD2. Germline CDR1 reads GTSNPN; CDR2 reads SVGIG (reference sequence). J was trimmed by 3 bases and V by 2 bases; bases with no gene match: 9. This CDR3 contains 17 residues. CDR3 bases: TGTGCCTGGAGTTCTACCCGGACTAGCGGACACACCGGGGAGCTGTTTTTT. This codes for CAWSSTRTSGHTGELFF.

The chain couples TRBV7-6 to TRBJ1-5; D is unclear. Per germline, CDR1 SGHVS and CDR2 FNYEAQ. This CDR3 region has 13 residues. The V end lost 5 bases, the J end lost 6 bases, and 11 bases lay between the germline ends. The CDR3 bases are TGTGCCAGCAGCACCCAGGAGGGTCAGCCCCAGCATTTT. This encodes CASSTQEGQPQHF.

This rearrangement joins TRBV6-5 to TRBJ2-1, with a weak D call TRBD1 (5 bases). Germline-derived CDR1 and CDR2 are MNHEY and SVGAGI. Trimming left V 6 bases short and J 6 bases short, with 9 bases between. CDR3 size: 12 residues. The CDR3 region has the DNA TGTGCCAGCAGGTCAGGGATCAATGAGCAGTTCTTC. Amino acids: CASRSGINEQFF.

This clone has a handful of counts. The same CDR3 is also encoded by other DNA sequences in this sample. This chain joins TRBV10-3 and TRBJ2-5, with D uncertain. The CDR3 loop spans 14 amino acids. Germline assignment: CDR1 ENHRY and CDR2 SYGVKD. The V and J ends lost 0 bases and 1 base respectively, with 6 bases between them. CDR3 in amino acids: CAISESRVQETQYF. The CDR3, as DNA: TGTGCCATCAGTGAGTCAAGGGTCCAAGAGACCCAGTACTTC.

This clone appeared a single time. The J gene is TRBJ2-7, the V gene TRBV4-3; 7 bases align to TRBD1. Germline V gives CDR1 LGHNA, CDR2 YSLEER. V was pared by 1 base and J by 4 bases, with 10 bases of the junction left unmatched. The CDR3 is made up of 16 amino acids. CDR3 nucleotides: TGCGCCAGCAGCCAAGGCCGACAGGGTGGATCGTACGAGCAGTACTTC. The encoded protein is CASSQGRQGGSYEQYF.

V and J are TRBV25-1 and TRBJ2-7, with D tentatively TRBD1 (6 bases). Deletions cut 6 bases from V and 3 bases from J, with 18 bases between. Germline CDR1 MGHDK, CDR2 SYGVNS. This CDR3 is 15 amino acids long. The CDR3 coding sequence is TGTGCCAGCAGCCCCACCGGGACACACCACTACGAGCAGTACTTC. It yields the protein CASSPTGTHHYEQYF.

The chain is built from TRBV5-8 and TRBJ2-2; D possibly corresponds to TRBD2 (5 bases). The CDR3 loop spans 14 amino acids. The germline V gene has CDR1 SGHTS and CDR2 YDEGEE. Trimming cost V 3 bases and J 5 bases, with 11 bases left between them. CDR3 DNA: TGTGCCAGCAGCTGGGGAGTATCAACCGGGGAGCTGTTTTTT. Its protein is CASSWGVSTGELFF.

This clone was seen once. This chain links TRBV7-9 with TRBJ2-1, with 9 bases aligning to TRBD2. Germline lookup yields CDR1 SEHNR and CDR2 FQNEAQ (reference sequence). The CDR3 runs 16 residues. V lost 5 bases, J lost 4 bases, and 9 bases stayed unmatched. The CDR3 is CASSLSGSRIYNEQFF. The CDR3 DNA follows: TGTGCCAGCAGCCTTAGCGGGAGTAGGATTTACAATGAGCAGTTCTTC.

The chain couples TRBV5-1 to TRBJ2-7; TRBD2 matches at 8 bases. This CDR3 spans 15 amino acids. Germline V CDR1 and CDR2: SGHRS, YFSETQ. With V trimmed by 4 bases and J by 7 bases, 13 bases remained unmatched. This CDR3 is CASSAPGLGIEEQYF. The DNA for the CDR3 is TGCGCCAGCAGCGCACCGGGACTAGGGATAGAAGAGCAGTACTTC.

The chain is built from TRBV7-6 and TRBJ1-3; D uncertain. CDR3 length equals 15 residues. Per germline, CDR1 SGHVS and CDR2 FNYEAQ. V gave up 1 base and J gave up 1 base, with 8 bases separating them. In DNA form, the CDR3 reads TGTGCCAGCAGCTTAGGTTGGGCTTCTGGAAACACCATATATTTT. Translating it yields CASSLGWASGNTIYF.

The genes are TRBV5-8 and TRBJ2-7, with 8 bases aligning to TRBD2. V was pared by 0 bases and J by 0 bases, with 8 bases of the junction left unmatched. Germline-derived CDR1 and CDR2 are SGHTS and YDEGEE. This CDR3 region has 17 residues. The CDR3: CASSLEGLAGLSYEQYF. CDR3 in DNA: TGTGCCAGCAGCTTGGAGGGGCTAGCGGGCCTCTCCTACGAGCAGTACTTC. Looking up the rest from reference TRBV5-8 and TRBJ2-7 gives the full variable domain: EAGVTQSPTHLIKTRGQQATLRCSPISGHTSVYWYQQALGLGLQFLLWYDEGEERNRGNFPPRFSGRQFPNYSSELNVNALELEDSALYLCASSLEGLAGLSYEQYFGPGTRLTVT.

This chain connects TRBV30 to TRBJ2-3; TRBD1 might be the D (6 bases). There are 16 residues in the CDR3. Germline CDR1 and CDR2: GTSNPN and SVGIG (reference sequence). V gave up 0 bases and J gave up 2 bases, with 15 bases separating them. CDR3 region: CAWSVGAGQNTDTQYF. The CDR3 bases are TGTGCCTGGAGTGTGGGGGCGGGCCAGAACACAGATACGCAGTATTTT. The complete variable domain, with remaining parts taken from reference TRBV30 and TRBJ2-3, reads SQTIHQWPATLVQPVGSPLSLECTVEGTSNPNLYWYRQAAGRGLQLLFYSVGIGQISSEVPQNLSASRPQDRQFILSSKKLLLSDSGFYLCAWSVGAGQNTDTQYFGPGTRLTVL.